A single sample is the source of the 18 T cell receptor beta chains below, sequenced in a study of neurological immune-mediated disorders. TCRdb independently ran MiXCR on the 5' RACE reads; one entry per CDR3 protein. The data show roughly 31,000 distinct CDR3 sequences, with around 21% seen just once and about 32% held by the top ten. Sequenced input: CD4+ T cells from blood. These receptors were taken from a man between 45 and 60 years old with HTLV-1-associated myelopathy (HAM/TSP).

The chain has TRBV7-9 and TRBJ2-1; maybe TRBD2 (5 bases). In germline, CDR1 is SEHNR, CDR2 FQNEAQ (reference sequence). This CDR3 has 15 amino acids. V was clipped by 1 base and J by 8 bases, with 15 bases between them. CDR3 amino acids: CASSLGTASYDEQFF. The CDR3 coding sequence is TGTGCCAGCAGCTTAGGGACTGCTTCCTATGATGAGCAGTTCTTC.

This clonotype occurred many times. The CDR3 spells CASSLDGVLGETQYF. The DNA for the CDR3 is TGTGCCAGCAGCTTAGACGGGGTCTTGGGAGAGACCCAGTACTTC. This rearrangement joins TRBV7-2 to TRBJ2-5, with a possible D match to TRBD2 (5 bases). The V and J ends lost 1 base and 4 bases respectively, with 13 bases between them. Per germline, CDR1 SGHTA and CDR2 FQGNSA. The CDR3 is 15 amino acids.

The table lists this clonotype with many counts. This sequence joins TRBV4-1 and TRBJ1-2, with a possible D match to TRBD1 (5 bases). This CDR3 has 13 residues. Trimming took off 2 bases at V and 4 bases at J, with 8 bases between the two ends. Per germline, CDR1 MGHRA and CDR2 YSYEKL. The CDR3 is CASSQRGGYGYTF. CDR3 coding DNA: TGCGCCAGCAGCCAACGGGGGGGCTATGGCTACACCTTC.

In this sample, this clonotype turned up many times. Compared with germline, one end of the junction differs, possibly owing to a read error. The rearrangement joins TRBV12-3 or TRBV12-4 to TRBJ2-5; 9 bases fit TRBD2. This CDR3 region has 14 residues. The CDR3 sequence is CASRLAGVQETQYF. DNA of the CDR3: TGTGCCAGCAGATTAGCGGGGGTCCAAGAGACCCAGTACTTC.

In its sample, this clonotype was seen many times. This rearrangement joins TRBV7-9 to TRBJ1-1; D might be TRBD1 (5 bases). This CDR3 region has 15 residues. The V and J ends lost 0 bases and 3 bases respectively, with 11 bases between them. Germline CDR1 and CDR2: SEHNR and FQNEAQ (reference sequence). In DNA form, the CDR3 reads TGTGCCAGCAGCTTAGCAGGGGCCATGCACACTGAAGCTTTCTTT. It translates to CASSLAGAMHTEAFF. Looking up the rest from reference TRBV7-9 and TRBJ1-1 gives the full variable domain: DTGVSQNPRHKITKRGQNVTFRCDPISEHNRLYWYRQTLGQGPEFLTYFQNEAQLEKSRLLSDRFSAERPKGSFSTLEIQRTEQGDSAMYLCASSLAGAMHTEAFFGQGTRLTVV.

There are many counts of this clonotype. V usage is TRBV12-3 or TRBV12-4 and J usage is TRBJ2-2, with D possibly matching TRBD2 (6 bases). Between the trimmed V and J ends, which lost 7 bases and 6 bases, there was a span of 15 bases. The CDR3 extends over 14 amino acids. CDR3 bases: TGTGCCAGCACCCAGGAGGGCAAACCCGGGGAGCTGTTTTTT. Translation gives CASTQEGKPGELFF.

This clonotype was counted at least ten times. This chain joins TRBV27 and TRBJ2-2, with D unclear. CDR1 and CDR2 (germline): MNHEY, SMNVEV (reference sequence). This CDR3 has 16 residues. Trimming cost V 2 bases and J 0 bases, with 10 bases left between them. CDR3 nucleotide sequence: TGTGCCAGCAGTTTACGACGCATGGCGAACACCGGGGAGCTGTTTTTT. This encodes CASSLRRMANTGELFF.

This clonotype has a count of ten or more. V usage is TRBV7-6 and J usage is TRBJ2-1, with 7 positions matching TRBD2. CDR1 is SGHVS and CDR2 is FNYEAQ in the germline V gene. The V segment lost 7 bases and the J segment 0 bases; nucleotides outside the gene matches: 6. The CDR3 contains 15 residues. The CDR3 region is CASTSGGSSYNEQFF. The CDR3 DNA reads TGTGCCAGCACCTCCGGCGGGAGCTCCTACAATGAGCAGTTCTTC.

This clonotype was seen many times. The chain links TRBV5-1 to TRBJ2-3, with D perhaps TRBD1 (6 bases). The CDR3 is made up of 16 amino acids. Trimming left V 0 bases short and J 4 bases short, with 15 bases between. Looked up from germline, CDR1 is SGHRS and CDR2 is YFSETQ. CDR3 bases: TGCGCCAGCAGCTTGGGCCCTGGGGGCTTGGCAGATACGCAGTATTTT. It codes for CASSLGPGGLADTQYF.

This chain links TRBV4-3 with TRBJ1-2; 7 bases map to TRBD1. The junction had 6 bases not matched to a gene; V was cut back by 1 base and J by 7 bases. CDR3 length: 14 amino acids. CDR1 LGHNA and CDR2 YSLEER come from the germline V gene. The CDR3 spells CASSQGRGKGGYTF. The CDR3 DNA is TGCGCCAGCAGCCAAGGCAGGGGGAAGGGTGGCTACACCTTC.

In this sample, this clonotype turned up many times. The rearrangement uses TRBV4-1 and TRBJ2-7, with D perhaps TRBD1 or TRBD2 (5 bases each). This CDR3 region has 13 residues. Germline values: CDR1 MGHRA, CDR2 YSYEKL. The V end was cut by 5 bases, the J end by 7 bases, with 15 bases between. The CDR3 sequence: CASSRGPSGEQYF. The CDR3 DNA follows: TGCGCCAGCAGCAGGGGACCCTCCGGGGAGCAGTACTTC.

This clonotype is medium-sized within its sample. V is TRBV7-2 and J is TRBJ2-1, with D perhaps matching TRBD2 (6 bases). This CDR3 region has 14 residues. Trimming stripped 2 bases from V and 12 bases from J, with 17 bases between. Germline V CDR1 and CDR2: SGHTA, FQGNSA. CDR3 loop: CASSLPGTGTRQFF. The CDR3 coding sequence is TGTGCCAGCAGCTTACCGGGAACCGGGACTCGGCAGTTCTTC. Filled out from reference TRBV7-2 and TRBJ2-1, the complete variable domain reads GAGVSQSPSNKVTEKGKDVELRCDPISGHTALYWYRQSLGQGLEFLIYFQGNSAPDKSGLPSDRFSAERTGGSVSTLTIQRTQQEDSAVYLCASSLPGTGTRQFFGPGTRLTVL.

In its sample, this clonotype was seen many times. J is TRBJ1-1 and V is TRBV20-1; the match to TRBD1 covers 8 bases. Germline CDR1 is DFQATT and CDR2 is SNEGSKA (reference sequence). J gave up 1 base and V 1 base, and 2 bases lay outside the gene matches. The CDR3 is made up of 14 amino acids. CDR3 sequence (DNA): TGCAGTGCTAGAGTTGGGACAGGGAACACTGAAGCTTTCTTT. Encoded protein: CSARVGTGNTEAFF.

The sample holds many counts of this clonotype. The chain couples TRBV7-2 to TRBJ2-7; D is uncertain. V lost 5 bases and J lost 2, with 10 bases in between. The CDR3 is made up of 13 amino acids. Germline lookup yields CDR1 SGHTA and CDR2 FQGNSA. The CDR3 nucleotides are TGTGCCAGCAGCGAACACCAAACCTACGAGCAGTACTTC. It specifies CASSEHQTYEQYF.

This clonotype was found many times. CDR3: CSAPDLGGYTF. The CDR3, as DNA: TGCAGTGCCCCCGACTTGGGGGGCTACACCTTC. The chain employs TRBV20-1 and TRBJ1-2; no clear D gene. The CDR3 is 11 amino acids. With 6 bases removed from V and 8 bases from J, the gap between germline ends came to 13 bases. Germline CDR1 is DFQATT and CDR2 is SNEGSKA (reference sequence).

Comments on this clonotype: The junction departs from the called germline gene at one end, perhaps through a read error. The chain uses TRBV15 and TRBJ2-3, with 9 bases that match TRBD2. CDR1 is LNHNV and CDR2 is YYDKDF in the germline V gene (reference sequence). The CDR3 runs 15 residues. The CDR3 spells CATSPGGGAVDTQYF. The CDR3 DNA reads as TGTGCCACCAGCCCAGGCGGGGGGGCCGTAGATACTCAGTATTTT.

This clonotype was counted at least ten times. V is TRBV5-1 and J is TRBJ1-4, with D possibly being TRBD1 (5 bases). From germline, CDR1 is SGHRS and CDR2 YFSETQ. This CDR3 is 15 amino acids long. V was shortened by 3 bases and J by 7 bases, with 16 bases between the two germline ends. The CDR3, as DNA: TGCGCCAGCAGCTCCATGAGGGGAATTGGTGAAAAACTGTTTTTT. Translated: CASSSMRGIGEKLFF.

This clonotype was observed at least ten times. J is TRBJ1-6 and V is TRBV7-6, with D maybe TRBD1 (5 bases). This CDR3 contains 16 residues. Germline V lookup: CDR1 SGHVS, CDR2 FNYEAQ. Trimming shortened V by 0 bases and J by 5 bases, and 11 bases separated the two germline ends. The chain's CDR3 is CASSLALRGNNSPLHF. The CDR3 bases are TGTGCCAGCAGCTTAGCGCTTAGGGGAAATAATTCACCCCTCCACTTT.